These T cell receptor beta chains were read from a single sample in a study of beta chain features in type 1 diabetes. Libraries were prepared by immunoSEQ multiplex PCR; TCRdb keeps only in-frame clonotypes and omits some of them. Of under 900,000 clones in the sample, roughly a sixth are singletons; the top ten hold about 0.02%. The sequencing input was naive CD4+ T cells from blood. These receptor sequences come from a woman between 18 and 29 years old in good health. Both conserved end residues are part of each CDR3. D genes are given only for firm matches. Clone size, where shown, is once, few, many, or a class for clones that have expanded.

DNA: TGTGCCAGTAGTATCAAGGTCAGGGGTGGAGGCAATGAGCAGTTCTTC; CDR3: CASSIKVRGGGNEQFF; V: TRBV19; size: NA; D: NA; J: TRBJ2-1
DNA: TGTGCCAGCAGCGCAAGCCCCATTGGATACGAGCAGTACTTC; CDR3: CASSASPIGYEQYF; V: TRBV7-2; size: few; D: NA; J: TRBJ2-7
DNA: TGTGCCAGCAGTTCGTGGGACGGGGTGGAAGCTTTCTTT; CDR3: CASSSWDGVEAFF; V: TRBV27; size: few; D: NA; J: TRBJ1-1
DNA: TGCAGTGCTAGCGGACCAAATGGCTACACCTTC; CDR3: CSASGPNGYTF; V: TRBV20-1; size: NA; D: NA; J: TRBJ1-2
DNA: TGTGCCAGCAGCCCGGATGGGTCAGGCTCCTACGAGCAGTACTTC; CDR3: CASSPDGSGSYEQYF; V: TRBV5-4; size: NA; D: NA; J: TRBJ2-7
DNA: TGTGCCAGCAGTTCGTCCGGGACAGGGAACACTGAAGCTTTCTTT; CDR3: CASSSSGTGNTEAFF; V: TRBV28; size: NA; D: TRBD1; J: TRBJ1-1
DNA: TGCGCCAGCAGCCATGAGGACAGGGGGCGCGAAAAACTGTTTTTT; CDR3: CASSHEDRGREKLFF; V: TRBV4-3; size: few; D: TRBD1; J: TRBJ1-4
DNA: TGTGCCAGTAGTAGGATCGGACATAGAAACACCGGGGAGCTGTTTTTT; CDR3: CASSRIGHRNTGELFF; V: TRBV19; size: NA; D: NA; J: TRBJ2-2
DNA: TGTGCCAGCAGGCCAACTAGCGGGAGGGCCGACACCGGGGAGCTGTTTTTT; CDR3: CASRPTSGRADTGELFF; V: TRBV28; size: few; D: TRBD2; J: TRBJ2-2
DNA: TGTGCCAGCAGTTTATCCGGGGGGTCCTACAATGAGCAGTTCTTC; CDR3: CASSLSGGSYNEQFF; V: TRBV28; size: few; D: TRBD2; J: TRBJ2-1
DNA: TGTGCCAGCAGCCTATTTGGCGGCAATGAGCAGTTCTTC; CDR3: CASSLFGGNEQFF; V: TRBV7-2; size: NA; D: NA; J: TRBJ2-1
DNA: TGTGCCAGCAGCAAAGGGCCAATTAACACCGGGGAGCTGTTTTTT; CDR3: CASSKGPINTGELFF; V: TRBV6-6; size: few; D: NA; J: TRBJ2-2
DNA: TGTGCCAGCAGCCCGGGACAGGGGTTTTCTTACGAGCAGTACTTC; CDR3: CASSPGQGFSYEQYF; V: TRBV5-6; size: NA; D: TRBD1; J: TRBJ2-7
DNA: TGTGCCAGCAGGCCGGGACTAGCGGCCAACAATGAGCAGTTCTTC; CDR3: CASRPGLAANNEQFF; V: TRBV7-9; size: few; D: TRBD2; J: TRBJ2-1
DNA: TGTGCCAGCAGCACCGGACAGGGGAGGAGAAATGGCTACACCTTC; CDR3: CASSTGQGRRNGYTF; V: TRBV28; size: NA; D: TRBD1; J: TRBJ1-2
DNA: TGCGCCAGCAGCACGACGGGACAATACGACGAGCAGTACTTC; CDR3: CASSTTGQYDEQYF; V: TRBV5-1; size: few; D: NA; J: TRBJ2-7
DNA: TGTGCCAGTAGCGTAGTAGCGGCAGATACGCAGTATTTT; CDR3: CASSVVAADTQYF; V: TRBV19; size: NA; D: NA; J: TRBJ2-3
DNA: TGTGCCAGCAGCCCGACCTGGGCAGGGGCCTACAATGAGCAGTTCTTC; CDR3: CASSPTWAGAYNEQFF; V: TRBV11-2; size: NA; D: NA; J: TRBJ2-1
DNA: TGTGCCAGCAGTCACGGGACCAACTCCTACAATGAGCAGTTCTTC; CDR3: CASSHGTNSYNEQFF; V: TRBV6-6; size: few; D: NA; J: TRBJ2-1
DNA: TGTGCCAGCAGTTACTCCGGGACCGACAATGAGCAGTTCTTC; CDR3: CASSYSGTDNEQFF; V: TRBV6-5; size: few; D: NA; J: TRBJ2-1
DNA: TGCAGCGGGTTGCCGACCGGGAACACAGATACGCAGTATTTT; CDR3: CSGLPTGNTDTQYF; V: TRBV29-1; size: few; D: NA; J: TRBJ2-3
DNA: TGTGCCAGCAGCCCCCAACAGGACACCTACAATGAGCAGTTCTTC; CDR3: CASSPQQDTYNEQFF; V: TRBV7-3; size: few; D: NA; J: TRBJ2-1
DNA: TGTGCCAGCAGTAGAAGGGGAGAAGAGACCCAGTACTTC; CDR3: CASSRRGEETQYF; V: TRBV28; size: few; D: NA; J: TRBJ2-5
DNA: TGCAGCGCAACCCACAGGGGTGGAAGAGCTTTCTTT; CDR3: CSATHRGGRAFF; V: TRBV29-1; size: few; D: TRBD1; J: TRBJ1-1
DNA: TGTGCCAGCAGCCCTCAGGGGGTTGGAGCCGGGGAGCTGTTTTTT; CDR3: CASSPQGVGAGELFF; V: TRBV7-8; size: few; D: TRBD1; J: TRBJ2-2
DNA: TGTGCCAGCCACTCTACAGGGGGCGTCGACACTGAAGCTTTCTTT; CDR3: CASHSTGGVDTEAFF; V: TRBV25-1; size: few; D: TRBD1; J: TRBJ1-1
DNA: TGTGCCAGCAGTTTCTCAACGAGCGGGGTAGTTACCGGGGAGCTGTTTTTT; CDR3: CASSFSTSGVVTGELFF; V: TRBV27; size: NA; D: TRBD2; J: TRBJ2-2
DNA: TGCGCCAGCAGCCAAGTACTAGTAGGCACCGGGGAGCTGTTTTTT; CDR3: CASSQVLVGTGELFF; V: TRBV4-3; size: few; D: NA; J: TRBJ2-2
DNA: TGTGCCAGCAGCACCCGACTAGCGGGAGGGTGGGATACGCAGTATTTT; CDR3: CASSTRLAGGWDTQYF; V: TRBV7-2; size: NA; D: TRBD2; J: TRBJ2-3
DNA: TGTGCCAGCAGCTTAACGCCTAGCGGGAGTCTGAATGAGCAGTTCTTC; CDR3: CASSLTPSGSLNEQFF; V: TRBV7-3; size: NA; D: TRBD2; J: TRBJ2-1
DNA: TGCGCCAGCAGCCAAGGCCGACAGGCTTTGCGGGCCAACGTCCTGACTTTC; CDR3: CASSQGRQALRANVLTF; V: TRBV4-1; size: NA; D: NA; J: TRBJ2-6
DNA: TGTGCCAGCAGCTTAGCGGGGTACTCCTACAATGAGCAGTTCTTC; CDR3: CASSLAGYSYNEQFF; V: TRBV7-9; size: NA; D: NA; J: TRBJ2-1
DNA: TGTGCCAGTAGACAGGGACAGCGCAATCAGCCCCAGCATTTT; CDR3: CASRQGQRNQPQHF; V: TRBV19; size: NA; D: TRBD1; J: TRBJ1-5
DNA: TGTGCCAGCAGCCAAGAAGTCGCCGGGACTAGCTCTGACTTC; CDR3: CASSQEVAGTSSDF; V: TRBV11-2; size: few; D: TRBD2; J: TRBJ2-7
DNA: TGCGCCAGCAGCTTCCAGGGGCCGGGCCTCACCGGGGAGCTGTTTTTT; CDR3: CASSFQGPGLTGELFF; V: TRBV5-1; size: NA; D: NA; J: TRBJ2-2
DNA: TGTGCCAGCAGCCAAGAAACGTGGGGACTAGCGCGCAGCTCTTACAATGAGCAGTTCTTC; CDR3: CASSQETWGLARSSYNEQFF; V: TRBV4-2; size: NA; D: TRBD2; J: TRBJ2-1
DNA: TGTGCCATCAGTGAGTCGGTAGGGGCGCAGGGTCAGCCCCAGCATTTT; CDR3: CAISESVGAQGQPQHF; V: TRBV10-3; size: few; D: NA; J: TRBJ1-5
DNA: TGTGCCAGCAGTTTCGCCGGAGAGACCCAGTACTTC; CDR3: CASSFAGETQYF; V: TRBV28; size: NA; D: NA; J: TRBJ2-5
DNA: TGTGCCAGCAGCCCCGATAGCGGGAGTCACACTTACAATGAGCAGTTCTTC; CDR3: CASSPDSGSHTYNEQFF; V: TRBV11-2; size: NA; D: TRBD2; J: TRBJ2-1
DNA: TGCGCCAGCACCACAGGGGTCGGAGAAAAACTGTTTTTT; CDR3: CASTTGVGEKLFF; V: TRBV5-1; size: NA; D: TRBD1; J: TRBJ1-4
DNA: TGTGCCAGCTCACGGGACTGGTCCTACTACGAGCAGTACTTC; CDR3: CASSRDWSYYEQYF; V: TRBV18; size: NA; D: NA; J: TRBJ2-7
DNA: TGTGCCAGCAGCTTAGGCGGGACAGGTGGTAATGAGCAGTTCTTC; CDR3: CASSLGGTGGNEQFF; V: TRBV7-8; size: few; D: TRBD1; J: TRBJ2-1